The 20 T cell receptor beta chains presented below share a single source sample, sequenced in a study of CD8 T cells in ankylosing spondylitis. TCRdb re-analysed the 5' RACE reads in MiXCR, keeping a single row per CDR3 protein. The sample includes some 300,000 distinct CDR3 sequences, around 21% seen only once; the top ten take 3.5%. Input material: blood, either unsorted or a sorted T cell fraction (not recorded which). All receptors come from a female donor with ankylosing spondylitis or in good health (not recorded which).

The chain recombines TRBV7-8 with TRBJ2-7; perhaps TRBD1 as D (6 bases). Germline CDR1 SGHVS, CDR2 FQNEAQ. Trimming took 4 bases from V and 9 from J, leaving 16 bases between them. This CDR3 has 13 residues. The CDR3, as DNA: TGTGCCAGCAGCTCAGGGACACCATTGGGGCAGTACTTC. Residues: CASSSGTPLGQYF.

This clonotype was picked up many times. The chain recombines TRBV20-1 with TRBJ2-4, with D tentatively TRBD2 (6 bases). The V end was cut by 5 bases, the J end by 8 bases, with 13 bases between. The CDR3 totals 12 residues. Looked up from germline, CDR1 is DFQATT and CDR2 is SNEGSKA (reference sequence). CDR3 region: CSARDSWDIQYF. Here the CDR3 DNA reads TGCAGTGCTCGGGACTCCTGGGACATTCAGTACTTC.

V is TRBV10-3 and J is TRBJ2-7; 7 nucleotides line up with TRBD1. Germline trimming cut 10 bases from V and 2 bases from J; bases unmatched to any gene: 8. CDR1 and CDR2 from the germline V gene are ENHRY and SYGVKD. This CDR3 has 13 residues. The CDR3 loop reads CASRTGDPYEQYF. CDR3 in DNA: TGTGCCAGCCGAACAGGGGACCCCTACGAGCAGTACTTC.

V usage is TRBV23-1 and J usage is TRBJ2-4; 7 bases match TRBD1. TRBV23-1 has ORF status, its function being uncertain. CDR3 length: 18 amino acids. V lost 3 bases, J lost 2 bases, and 13 bases stayed unmatched. The CDR3 sequence is CASSHPIGTAETKNIQYF. Written as DNA, the CDR3 is TGCGCCAGCAGTCACCCCATTGGGACAGCGGAAACCAAAAACATTCAGTACTTC.

The chain employs TRBV7-2 and TRBJ2-7; 9 bases are shared with TRBD2. The germline gives CDR1 SGHTA, CDR2 FQGNSA. V lost 5 bases, J lost 6 bases, and 14 bases stayed unmatched. The CDR3 extends over 16 amino acids. CDR3 protein: CASSPQGLAGISEQYF. Here the CDR3 DNA reads TGTGCCAGCAGCCCCCAGGGCCTAGCGGGAATCTCCGAGCAGTACTTC.

The V and J genes are TRBV12-3 or TRBV12-4 and TRBJ2-7; TRBD2 matches at 11 bases. The CDR3 runs to 16 residues. V lost 7 bases and J lost 2; bases outside the gene matches: 10. The CDR3 DNA is TGTGCCAGCACTCTTGCCCTAGCGGGAGGCCCCTACGAGCAGTACTTC. This translates into CASTLALAGGPYEQYF.

The chain links TRBV20-1 to TRBJ2-3, with 8 bases that match TRBD2. The V gene end was trimmed by 7 bases and the J gene end by 3 bases; junction bases not matched to a gene: 6. CDR3 length: 13 amino acids. Looked up from germline, CDR1 is DFQATT and CDR2 is SNEGSKA (reference sequence). CDR3 in amino acids: CSVKREQTDTQYF. CDR3 DNA: TGCAGTGTTAAGCGGGAGCAAACAGATACGCAGTATTTT.

In DNA, the CDR3 is TGTGCCAGCAGACAACTGAGCTCCTATAATTCACCCCTCCACTTT. This encodes CASRQLSSYNSPLHF. This chain links TRBV7-3 with TRBJ1-6; D is unresolved. The germline V gene has CDR1 SGHTA and CDR2 FQGTGA. V lost 6 bases and J 0 bases, leaving 9 bases between the germline ends. The CDR3 consists of 15 residues.

This clonotype appeared many times. CDR3 coding DNA: TGCGCCAGCAGCCAAGATAGGACATCAGCAGATACGCAGTATTTT. This codes for CASSQDRTSADTQYF. The gene calls are TRBV4-3 and TRBJ2-3; D perhaps matches TRBD1 (5 bases). The CDR3 runs to 15 residues. Trimming removed 0 bases from V and 4 bases from J, with 11 bases in between. Germline lookup yields CDR1 LGHNA and CDR2 YSLEER.

This clonotype has a count of ten or more. The chain couples TRBV29-1 to TRBJ2-1; D is possibly TRBD2 (6 bases). Trimming took 1 base from V and 7 from J, leaving 20 bases between them. Germline CDR1 is SQVTM and CDR2 is ANQGSEA. There are 16 residues in the CDR3. CDR3 nucleotide sequence: TGCAGCGTTGAAGGGGACCTCGGGACTCGGGGGAATGAGCAGTTCTTC. Encoded protein: CSVEGDLGTRGNEQFF.

The gene calls are TRBV6-5 and TRBJ2-7; 7 bases fit TRBD1. Trimming removed 6 bases from V and 2 bases from J; junction bases left unmatched: 16. This CDR3 contains 17 residues. Germline assignment: CDR1 MNHEY and CDR2 SVGAGI. This chain's CDR3 is CASRYPSTGVGAYEQYF. In nucleotides, the CDR3 is TGTGCCAGCAGGTACCCCTCTACAGGGGTAGGGGCCTACGAGCAGTACTTC.

V is TRBV4-2 and J is TRBJ2-1; 8 bases agree with TRBD2. This CDR3 comprises 18 residues. In germline, CDR1 is LGHNA, CDR2 YNFKEQ. V lost 0 bases to trimming and J lost 6 bases; unmatched junction nucleotides: 13. The CDR3: CASSQDGLAGGQPNEQFF. The CDR3 coding sequence is TGTGCCAGCAGCCAAGATGGGTTGGCGGGAGGCCAACCCAATGAGCAGTTCTTC.

The genes are TRBV7-3 and TRBJ2-5; unclear D gene. Germline values: CDR1 SGHTA, CDR2 FQGTGA. Trimming took off 3 bases at V and 4 bases at J, with 9 bases between the two ends. The CDR3 runs to 13 residues. CDR3 amino acids: CASSFTSGETQYF. The CDR3 bases are TGTGCCAGCAGCTTCACCTCGGGAGAGACCCAGTACTTC. The full variable domain, completed using reference TRBV7-3 and TRBJ2-5, is GAGVSQTPSNKVTEKGKYVELRCDPISGHTALYWYRQSLGQGPEFLIYFQGTGAADDSGLPNDRFFAVRPEGSVSTLKIQRTERGDSAVYLCASSFTSGETQYFGPGTRLLVL.

The rearrangement joins TRBV28 to TRBJ2-5; 7 bases map to TRBD1. V shed 6 bases, J shed 4 bases, and the junction held 5 bases outside the gene matches. The length of the CDR3 is 13 residues. CDR1 is MDHEN and CDR2 is SYDVKM in the germline V gene. CDR3 protein: CASRYTGAETQYF. Written as DNA, the CDR3 is TGTGCCAGCAGATACACAGGGGCAGAGACCCAGTACTTC.

V usage is TRBV5-1 and J usage is TRBJ2-1; possibly TRBD2 for D (6 bases). The CDR3 contains 15 residues. Trimming took off 4 bases at V and 2 bases at J, with 13 bases between the two ends. Germline assignment: CDR1 SGHRS and CDR2 YFSETQ. The CDR3 DNA reads TGCGCCAGCAGCCTGGGACTCTCGACCTACAATGAGCAGTTCTTC. Protein sequence: CASSLGLSTYNEQFF. The complete variable domain, with remaining parts taken from reference TRBV5-1 and TRBJ2-1, reads KAGVTQTPRYLIKTRGQQVTLSCSPISGHRSVSWYQQTPGQGLQFLFEYFSETQRNKGNFPGRFSGRQFSNSRSEMNVSTLELGDSALYLCASSLGLSTYNEQFFGPGTRLTVL.

The chain joins TRBV7-6 to TRBJ2-1; perhaps TRBD1 as D (6 bases). Trimming took 5 bases from V and 9 from J, leaving 14 bases between them. Germline V lookup: CDR1 SGHVS, CDR2 FNYEAQ. The CDR3 spans 13 residues. CDR3 coding DNA: TGTGCCAGCAGCCGAGAACAGGGCGGTGAGCAGTTCTTC. Translating gives CASSREQGGEQFF. The whole variable domain, filled in from reference TRBV7-6 and TRBJ2-1, reads GAGVSQSPRYKVTKRGQDVALRCDPISGHVSLYWYRQALGQGPEFLTYFNYEAQQDKSGLPNDRFSAERPEGSISTLTIQRTEQRDSAMYRCASSREQGGEQFFGPGTRLTVL.

This clonotype was counted many times. The chain employs TRBV29-1 and TRBJ1-1; D remains ambiguous. V lost 3 bases and J lost 5, with 7 bases in between. This CDR3 region has 11 residues. Germline CDR1 SQVTM, CDR2 ANQGSEA. CDR3 residues: CSVDRLTEAFF. CDR3 bases: TGCAGCGTTGACCGCCTTACTGAAGCTTTCTTT.

The chain employs TRBV20-1 and TRBJ2-7; 9 nucleotides agree with TRBD2. Germline assignment: CDR1 DFQATT and CDR2 SNEGSKA (reference sequence). This CDR3 has 18 residues. V trimming: 0 bases; J trimming: 3 bases; junction bases outside the gene matches: 15. CDR3 in amino acids: CSARDFLAGSDTIYEQYF. In DNA form, the CDR3 reads TGCAGTGCTAGAGATTTCCTAGCGGGGAGCGACACAATCTACGAGCAGTACTTC.

This clonotype was counted a few times. The chain links TRBV28 to TRBJ2-7; no firm D call. This CDR3 is 12 amino acids long. Germline V gene data show CDR1 as MDHEN and CDR2 as SYDVKM. Deletions cut 8 bases from V and 4 bases from J, with 12 bases between. Here the CDR3 reads CASSKASYEQYF. The CDR3 DNA reads as TGTGCCAGCTCCAAGGCTAGTTACGAGCAGTACTTC.

This clonotype has just one count. The chain uses TRBV7-2 and TRBJ2-7, with 7 positions matching TRBD2. Germline lookup yields CDR1 SGHTA and CDR2 FQGNSA. The CDR3 extends over 15 amino acids. V dropped 6 bases and J dropped 2; count of bases not matched to a gene: 10. The CDR3 sequence: CASSRNGGITYEQYF. Written as DNA, the CDR3 is TGTGCCAGCAGTCGGAACGGGGGGATTACCTACGAGCAGTACTTC. Full variable domain (outside the CDR3, taken from reference TRBV7-2 and TRBJ2-7): GAGVSQSPSNKVTEKGKDVELRCDPISGHTALYWYRQSLGQGLEFLIYFQGNSAPDKSGLPSDRFSAERTGGSVSTLTIQRTQQEDSAVYLCASSRNGGITYEQYFGPGTRLTVT.